The rows below give T cell receptor beta chains drawn from one sample of a study of blood T cell repertoires in COVID-19. The protocol was immunoSEQ multiplex PCR, while the TCRdb copy is restricted to in-frame clones and leaves out a portion. This table holds 95,000 to 100,000 clones, about nine tenths found once. Sequenced material: peripheral blood. All receptors come from a man aged 45 to 65 with acute or convalescent COVID-19. Each CDR3 is given with its conserved first and last residue. Fields, in order: CDR3 DNA, CDR3 protein, J gene, V gene, D gene. A D gene is named only where the DNA matches it firmly.

cdr3_nt: TGTGCCAGCAGCCGGACAAAAGATTATCAGCCCCAGCATTTT
cdr3_aa: CASSRTKDYQPQHF
j_call: TRBJ1-5
v_call: TRBV7-8
d_call: .

cdr3_nt: TGTGCCAGTAGTGGGCGACAGAAAGAGACCCAGTACTTC
cdr3_aa: CASSGRQKETQYF
j_call: TRBJ2-5
v_call: TRBV19
d_call: .

cdr3_nt: TGTGCCAGCAGCTCCACAGGTCCGGAGACCCAGTACTTC
cdr3_aa: CASSSTGPETQYF
j_call: TRBJ2-5
v_call: TRBV7-9
d_call: .

cdr3_nt: TGTGCCAGCTCACTCAGGACAGGGTTTGTGTCCTACGAGCAGTACTTC
cdr3_aa: CASSLRTGFVSYEQYF
j_call: TRBJ2-7
v_call: TRBV18
d_call: TRBD1

cdr3_nt: TGCGCCAGCAGGAAGCGGGACGGATACACAGATACGCAGTATTTT
cdr3_aa: CASRKRDGYTDTQYF
j_call: TRBJ2-3
v_call: TRBV5-1
d_call: TRBD2

cdr3_nt: TGCGCCAGCAGCCAAGATAGCGGGGTAGGGTATGGCTACACCTTC
cdr3_aa: CASSQDSGVGYGYTF
j_call: TRBJ1-2
v_call: TRBV4-1
d_call: .

cdr3_nt: TGTGCCAGCAGCAGAGACTCCGCGAACACTGAAGCTTTCTTT
cdr3_aa: CASSRDSANTEAFF
j_call: TRBJ1-1
v_call: TRBV7-2
d_call: .

cdr3_nt: TGTGCCAGCACCCCACAGGGGCGGGATTCACCCCTCCACTTT
cdr3_aa: CASTPQGRDSPLHF
j_call: TRBJ1-6
v_call: TRBV11-2
d_call: TRBD1

cdr3_nt: TGTGCCAGCAGTTTGGACTATTCCTCCACAGATACGCAGTATTTT
cdr3_aa: CASSLDYSSTDTQYF
j_call: TRBJ2-3
v_call: TRBV27
d_call: .

cdr3_nt: TGTGCCAGCAGCTTAGGCTCTACAGGGATACGTGAGCAGTTCTTC
cdr3_aa: CASSLGSTGIREQFF
j_call: TRBJ2-1
v_call: TRBV11-3
d_call: .

cdr3_nt: TGCAGCGCAAGACAGACGAACACTGAAGCTTTCTTT
cdr3_aa: CSARQTNTEAFF
j_call: TRBJ1-1
v_call: TRBV29-1
d_call: .